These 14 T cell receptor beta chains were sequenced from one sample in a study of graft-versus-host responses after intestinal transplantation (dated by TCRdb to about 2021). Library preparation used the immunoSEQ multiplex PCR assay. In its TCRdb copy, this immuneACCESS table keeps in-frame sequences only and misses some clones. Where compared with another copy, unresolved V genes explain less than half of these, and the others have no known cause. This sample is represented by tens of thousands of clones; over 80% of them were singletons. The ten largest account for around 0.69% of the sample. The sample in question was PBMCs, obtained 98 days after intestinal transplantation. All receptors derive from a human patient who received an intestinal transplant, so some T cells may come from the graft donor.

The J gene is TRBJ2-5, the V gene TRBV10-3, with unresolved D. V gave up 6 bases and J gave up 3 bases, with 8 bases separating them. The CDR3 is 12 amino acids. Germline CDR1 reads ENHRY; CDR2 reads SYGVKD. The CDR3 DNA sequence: TGTGCCATCAGGGATGGCGAAGAGACCCAGTACTTC. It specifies CAIRDGEETQYF.

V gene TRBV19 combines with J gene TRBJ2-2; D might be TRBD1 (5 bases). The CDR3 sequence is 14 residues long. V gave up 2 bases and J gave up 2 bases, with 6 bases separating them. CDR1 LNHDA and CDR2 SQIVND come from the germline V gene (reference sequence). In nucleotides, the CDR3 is TGTGCCAGTAGTATACGGACAAACACCGGGGAGCTGTTTTTT. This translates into CASSIRTNTGELFF.

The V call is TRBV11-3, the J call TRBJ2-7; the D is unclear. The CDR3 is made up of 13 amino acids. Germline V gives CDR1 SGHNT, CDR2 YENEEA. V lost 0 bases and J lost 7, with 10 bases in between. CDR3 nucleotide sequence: TGTGCCAGCAGCTTAGATCAGGTTGTAGAGCAGTACTTC. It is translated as CASSLDQVVEQYF.

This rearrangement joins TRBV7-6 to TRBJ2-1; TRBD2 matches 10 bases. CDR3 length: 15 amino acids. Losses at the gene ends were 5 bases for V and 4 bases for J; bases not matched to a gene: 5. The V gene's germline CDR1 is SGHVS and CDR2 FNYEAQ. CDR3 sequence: CASSLLAGSYNEQFF. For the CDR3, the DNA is TGTGCCAGCAGCCTACTAGCGGGAAGTTACAATGAGCAGTTCTTC.

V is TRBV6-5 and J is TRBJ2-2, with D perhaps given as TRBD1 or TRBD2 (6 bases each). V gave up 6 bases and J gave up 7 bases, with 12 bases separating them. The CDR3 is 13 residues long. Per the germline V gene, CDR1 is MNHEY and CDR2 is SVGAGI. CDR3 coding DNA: TGTGCCAGCAGGGGGGGACATAGCGGGGAGCTGTTTTTT. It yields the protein CASRGGHSGELFF.

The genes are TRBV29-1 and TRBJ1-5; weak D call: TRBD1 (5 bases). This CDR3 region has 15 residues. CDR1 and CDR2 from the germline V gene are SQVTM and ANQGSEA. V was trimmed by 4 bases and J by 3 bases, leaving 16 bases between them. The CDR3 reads CSVGGEGRDNQPQHF. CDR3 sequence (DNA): TGCAGCGTTGGGGGGGAGGGCAGGGACAATCAGCCCCAGCATTTT. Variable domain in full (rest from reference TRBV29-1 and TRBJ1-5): SAVISQKPSRDICQRGTSLTIQCQVDSQVTMMFWYRQQPGQSLTLIATANQGSEATYESGFVIDKFPISRPNLTFSTLTVSNMSPEDSSIYLCSVGGEGRDNQPQHFGDGTRLSIL.

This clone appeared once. CDR3 sequence reads: CTSSQSGKSNQPQHF. The CDR3 DNA sequence: TGCACCAGCAGCCAATCAGGGAAGAGCAATCAGCCCCAGCATTTT. This chain uses TRBV1 with TRBJ1-5; no DNA check was done on the table's D call, TRBD1. TRBV1 is shown as a pseudogene. The CDR3 contains 15 residues.

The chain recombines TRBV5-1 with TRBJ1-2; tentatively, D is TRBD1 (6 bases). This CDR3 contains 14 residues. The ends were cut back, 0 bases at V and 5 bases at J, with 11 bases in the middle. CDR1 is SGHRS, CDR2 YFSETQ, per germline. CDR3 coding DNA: TGCGCCAGCAGCTTGGAGTTGGGGGCTTATGGCTACACCTTC. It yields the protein CASSLELGAYGYTF.

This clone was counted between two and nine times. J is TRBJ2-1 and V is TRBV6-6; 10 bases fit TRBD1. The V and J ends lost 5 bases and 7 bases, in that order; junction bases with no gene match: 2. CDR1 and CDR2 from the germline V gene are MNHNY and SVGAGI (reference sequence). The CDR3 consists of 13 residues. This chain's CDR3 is CASSPDRGNEQFF. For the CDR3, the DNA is TGTGCCAGCAGTCCGGACAGGGGGAATGAGCAGTTCTTC.

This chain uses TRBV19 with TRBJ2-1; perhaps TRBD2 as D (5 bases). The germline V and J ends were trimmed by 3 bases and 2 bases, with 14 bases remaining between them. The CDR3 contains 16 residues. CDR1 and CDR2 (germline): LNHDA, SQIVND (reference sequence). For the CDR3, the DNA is TGTGCCAGTAGTATCGGGTTAGCGTACCCCTACAATGAGCAGTTCTTC. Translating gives CASSIGLAYPYNEQFF.

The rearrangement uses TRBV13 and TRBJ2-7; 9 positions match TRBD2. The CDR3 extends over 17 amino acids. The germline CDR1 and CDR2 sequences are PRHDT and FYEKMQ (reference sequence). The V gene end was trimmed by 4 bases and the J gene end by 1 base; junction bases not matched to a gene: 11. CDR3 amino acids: CASSSRLAAIKSYEQYF. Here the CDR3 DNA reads TGTGCCAGCAGCTCCCGACTAGCGGCCATAAAATCCTACGAGCAGTACTTC.

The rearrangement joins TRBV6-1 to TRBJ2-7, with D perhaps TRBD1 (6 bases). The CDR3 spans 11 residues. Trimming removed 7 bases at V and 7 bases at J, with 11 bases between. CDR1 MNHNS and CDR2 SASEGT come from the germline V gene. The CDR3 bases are TGTGCCAGCATGGGGGCGTGGGAGCAGTACTTC. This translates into CASMGAWEQYF.

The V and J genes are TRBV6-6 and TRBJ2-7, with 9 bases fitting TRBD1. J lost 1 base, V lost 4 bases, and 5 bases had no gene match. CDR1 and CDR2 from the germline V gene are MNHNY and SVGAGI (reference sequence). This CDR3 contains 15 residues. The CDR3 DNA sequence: TGTGCCAGCAGTTCGCCCGGGACAGGGTCCTACGAGCAGTACTTC. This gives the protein CASSSPGTGSYEQYF.

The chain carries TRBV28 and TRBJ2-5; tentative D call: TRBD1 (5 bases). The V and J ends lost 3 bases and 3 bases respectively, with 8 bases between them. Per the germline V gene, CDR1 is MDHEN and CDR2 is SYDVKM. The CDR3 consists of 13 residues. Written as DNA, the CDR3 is TGTGCCAGCAGTTTGGGCAGGGAAGAGACCCAGTACTTC. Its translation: CASSLGREETQYF.